This is a list of T cell receptor beta chains from one sample in a study of graft-versus-host responses after intestinal transplantation. Repertoires were generated with immunoSEQ multiplex PCR, while TCRdb's copy carries only in-frame clones and drops some. Found here are 9,000 to 13,000 clones, around 92% of them singletons; the top ten hold approximately 3.8%. Sequenced material: PBMCs, taken approximately 45 days after intestinal transplantation. These receptor sequences come from a human patient who received an intestinal transplant, so some T cells may come from the graft donor. Each CDR3 is given with its conserved first and last residue. A D gene is named only where the DNA matches it firmly. Size values are once, few and many counts, or a class for expanded clones, and some rows have none.

>TRBJ1-1|.|.|TRBV9
CASSVGGTEAFF
TGTGCCAGCAGCGTAGGGGGTACTGAAGCTTTCTTT
>TRBJ1-1|.|.|TRBV27
CASTRGQSNTEAFF
TGTGCCAGTACCCGTGGGCAGTCGAACACTGAAGCTTTCTTT
>TRBJ1-1|.|.|TRBV2
CASRVEWGFRNTEAFF
TGTGCCAGCAGGGTGGAGTGGGGGTTTAGGAACACTGAAGCTTTCTTT
>TRBJ2-5|.|TRBD2|TRBV19
CASSLWAPDSPGGAQYF
TGTGCCAGTAGTCTCTGGGCCCCCGACTCCCCGGGGGGGGCCCAGTACTTC
>TRBJ2-2|.|.|TRBV12-5
CASGLGPTGNGELFF
TGTGCTAGTGGTTTGGGGCCTACAGGGAACGGGGAGCTGTTTTTT
>TRBJ2-7|.|.|TRBV4-1
CASSQEAHRSYEQYF
TGCGCCAGCAGCCAAGAGGCTCACAGATCCTACGAGCAGTACTTC
>TRBJ1-4|.|.|TRBV7-6
CASSLYLGNGEKLFF
TGTGCCAGCAGCTTATATTTGGGGAACGGAGAAAAACTGTTTTTT
>TRBJ1-6|.|.|TRBV11-1
CASSSPRTRPRAYNSPLHF
TGTGCCAGCAGCTCACCACGGACGCGACCGCGAGCCTATAATTCACCCCTCCACTTT
>TRBJ1-1|.|.|TRBV7-9
CASSTDWNTEAFF
TGTGCCAGCAGCACAGACTGGAACACTGAAGCTTTCTTT
>TRBJ2-5|once|.|TRBV9
CASSVVSGTQYF
TGTGCCAGCAGCGTGGTGTCGGGGACCCAGTACTTC
>TRBJ1-2|.|.|TRBV10-3
CAIRDHGRYDFYGYTF
TGTGCCATCAGGGACCACGGGAGATATGACTTCTATGGCTACACCTTC
>TRBJ2-2|.|TRBD2|TRBV4-2
CASSISGGAGELFF
TGTGCCAGCAGCATTAGCGGGGGCGCCGGGGAGCTGTTTTTT
>TRBJ2-5|.|TRBD2|TRBV5-1
CASSLGSGGKETQYF
TGCGCCAGCAGCTTGGGTAGCGGGGGGAAAGAGACCCAGTACTTC
>TRBJ2-1|.|TRBD2|TRBV7-7
CASSSETSGGPDSYNEQFF
TGTGCTAGCAGCTCCGAGACTAGCGGGGGCCCGGACTCCTACAATGAGCAGTTCTTC
>TRBJ2-3|.|.|TRBV4-2
CASSQGAGVPDTQYF
TGTGCCAGCAGCCAGGGGGCAGGGGTCCCAGATACGCAGTATTTT
>TRBJ2-2|once|.|TRBV25-1
CASSDPIGLANTGELFF
TGTGCCAGCAGTGATCCTATAGGGCTAGCGAACACCGGGGAGCTGTTTTTT
>TRBJ2-1|few|.|TRBV5-8
CASSLRGGGYNEQFF
TGTGCCAGCAGCTTGAGGGGAGGCGGTTACAATGAGCAGTTCTTC
>TRBJ2-1|.|.|TRBV9
CASSEGGGFWDNEQFF
TGTGCCAGCAGCGAGGGGGGCGGGTTTTGGGACAATGAGCAGTTCTTC
>TRBJ1-2|.|TRBD1|TRBV6-5
CASSYRGQGPNYGYTF
TGTGCCAGCAGTTACCGCGGACAGGGGCCTAACTATGGCTACACCTTC
>TRBJ1-5|.|TRBD1|TRBV19
CASSTRTGEAQPQHF
TGTGCCAGTAGCACCCGGACAGGGGAGGCTCAGCCCCAGCATTTT
>TRBJ2-7|.|.|TRBV19
CASSMGGGFYEQYF
TGTGCCAGTAGTATGGGCGGGGGCTTCTACGAGCAGTACTTC
>TRBJ1-2|.|.|TRBV27
CASRRGTGYGYTF
TGTGCCAGCAGGCGAGGGACGGGCTATGGCTACACCTTC
>TRBJ1-3|.|.|TRBV4-2
CASSQNQGVENTIYF
TGTGCCAGCAGCCAAAACCAGGGAGTGGAGAACACCATATATTTT
>TRBJ1-1|once|TRBD1|TRBV4-2
CASSPQGGNTEAFF
TGTGCCAGCAGCCCTCAGGGGGGGAACACTGAAGCTTTCTTT
>TRBJ2-1|.|TRBD2|TRBV15
CATSRDPPSGNEQFF
TGTGCCACCAGCAGAGATCCGCCTAGCGGCAATGAGCAGTTCTTC
>TRBJ2-1|.|.|TRBV11-1
CASSLALYEGLDEQFF
TGTGCCAGCAGCTTAGCCCTTTATGAGGGCTTGGATGAGCAGTTCTTC
>TRBJ2-1|once|TRBD2|TRBV9
CASSVAGLAGAHNEQFF
TGTGCCAGCAGCGTAGCCGGGCTAGCGGGAGCCCACAATGAGCAGTTCTTC
>TRBJ1-1|.|.|TRBV5-8
CASSRQLSSEAFF
TGTGCCAGCAGCCGACAACTGAGCAGTGAAGCTTTCTTT
>TRBJ2-5|.|.|TRBV5-1
CASSLSPGRETQYF
TGCGCCAGCAGTTTGTCCCCGGGGCGGGAGACCCAGTACTTC
>TRBJ1-3|.|TRBD1|TRBV15
CATSRLWTGTSGNTIYF
TGTGCCACCAGCAGACTTTGGACAGGCACCTCTGGAAACACCATATATTTT
>TRBJ1-1|.|.|TRBV19
CASSMTANTEAFF
TGTGCCAGTAGTATGACTGCGAATACTGAAGCTTTCTTT
>TRBJ1-1|.|.|TRBV4-2
CASSQETTEAFF
TGTGCCAGCAGCCAAGAGACCACTGAAGCTTTCTTT
>TRBJ1-3|.|.|TRBV19
CASSIGTGSGNTIYF
TGTGCCAGTAGTATAGGTACAGGGAGTGGAAACACCATATATTTT
>TRBJ1-2|.|.|TRBV13
CASSLGRGDGYTF
TGTGCCAGCAGCTTAGGTCGGGGGGATGGCTACACCTTC
>TRBJ2-1|few|TRBD2|TRBV2
CASSVRIAGGQYNEQFF
TGTGCCAGCAGTGTTCGAATAGCGGGGGGACAATACAATGAGCAGTTCTTC
>TRBJ1-5|.|TRBD1|TRBV2
CASSPWTGQNQPQHF
TGTGCCAGCAGTCCTTGGACAGGCCAGAATCAGCCCCAGCATTTT
>TRBJ2-1|.|.|TRBV27
CASTPNRAGFYNEQFF
TGTGCCAGCACCCCAAACCGGGCGGGGTTCTACAATGAGCAGTTCTTC
>TRBJ2-6|.|.|TRBV6-1
CASSEASRAGANVLTF
TGTGCCAGCAGTGAAGCTAGCAGGGCTGGGGCCAACGTCCTGACTTTC
>TRBJ2-7|.|.|TRBV11-2
CASSLHRDSEPATYEQYF
TGTGCCAGCAGCTTACACAGGGACTCCGAACCCGCTACCTACGAGCAGTACTTC
>TRBJ2-7|.|.|TRBV27
CASSLEAGYEQYF
TGTGCCAGCAGTTTAGAGGCCGGCTACGAGCAGTACTTC
>TRBJ1-1|.|TRBD1|TRBV29-1
CSVGTGQSTEAFF
TGCAGCGTGGGGACGGGACAGAGCACTGAAGCTTTCTTT
>TRBJ1-3|.|TRBD1|TRBV5-1
CASSLSTGTAGNTIYF
TGCGCCAGCAGCTTGTCGACCGGGACAGCCGGAAACACCATATATTTT
>TRBJ2-5|.|.|TRBV6-5
CATTLRENQETQYF
TGTGCCACCACACTTAGGGAAAACCAAGAGACCCAGTACTTC
>TRBJ2-2|.|.|TRBV7-3
CASSLESSGVGGELFF
TGTGCCAGCAGCTTAGAGTCGTCAGGGGTCGGCGGGGAGCTGTTTTTT
>TRBJ1-4|.|TRBD1|TRBV7-9
CASSRGQGGEKLFF
TGTGCCAGCAGCCGTGGACAGGGAGGGGAAAAACTGTTTTTT
>TRBJ1-3|.|TRBD1|TRBV9
CASSVASGQGRNTIYF
TGTGCCAGCAGCGTAGCGTCGGGACAGGGGAGAAACACCATATATTTT
>TRBJ2-7|.|.|TRBV25-1
CASSEQGFDEQYF
TGTGCCAGCAGTGAACAGGGGTTCGACGAGCAGTACTTC
>TRBJ1-1|once|.|TRBV19
CASSIRGVTEAFF
TGTGCCAGTAGTATTCGAGGGGTCACTGAAGCTTTCTTT
>TRBJ2-7|few|.|TRBV10-3
CAISEEGPLYEQYF
TGTGCCATCAGTGAGGAGGGCCCACTCTACGAGCAGTACTTC
>TRBJ1-1|.|.|TRBV11-2
CASSLGPGGNEAFF
TGTGCCAGCAGCTTAGGGCCCGGGGGAAATGAAGCTTTCTTT
>TRBJ1-5|once|.|TRBV4-1
CASSQDRAQPQHF
TGCGCCAGCAGCCAAGACAGGGCTCAGCCCCAGCATTTT